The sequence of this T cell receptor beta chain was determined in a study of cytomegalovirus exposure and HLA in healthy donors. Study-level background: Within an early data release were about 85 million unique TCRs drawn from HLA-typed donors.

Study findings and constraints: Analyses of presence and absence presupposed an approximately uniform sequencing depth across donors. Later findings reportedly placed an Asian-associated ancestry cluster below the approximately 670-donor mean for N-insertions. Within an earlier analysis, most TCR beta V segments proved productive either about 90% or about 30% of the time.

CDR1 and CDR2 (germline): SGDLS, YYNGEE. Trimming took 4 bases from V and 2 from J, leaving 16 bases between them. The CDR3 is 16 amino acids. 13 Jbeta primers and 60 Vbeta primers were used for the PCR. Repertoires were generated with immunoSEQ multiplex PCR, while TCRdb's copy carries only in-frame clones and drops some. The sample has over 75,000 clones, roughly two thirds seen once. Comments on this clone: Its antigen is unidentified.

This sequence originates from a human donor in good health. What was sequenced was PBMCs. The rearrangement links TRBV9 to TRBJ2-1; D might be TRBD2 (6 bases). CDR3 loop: CASSQRSSGTYNEQFF. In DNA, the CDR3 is TGTGCCAGCAGCCAAAGGAGTAGCGGTACCTACAATGAGCAGTTCTTC.